This TCR beta chain was captured in a study of CD8 T cells in ankylosing spondylitis (dated by TCRdb to the late 2010s). Background on the whole study: The study profiled T cell receptor beta repertoires in healthy donors and ankylosing spondylitis patients to find disease-linked TCR variants. The full study cohort comprised approximately 23 ankylosing spondylitis patients and about 110 healthy donors. Peripheral blood was sampled, and synovial fluid was also collected from ankylosing spondylitis patients.

The data were produced on an Illumina HiSeq 2500. TCR beta libraries were prepared by quantitative 5'-RACE with molecular barcodes. In the original analysis: A new computational method, built on a probabilistic model of VDJ rearrangement, was used to identify disease-linked TCR variants. The public reads were reprocessed in TCRdb via fastp at Q25 and MiXCR, keeping in-frame beta chains. Records with the same CDR3 protein are collapsed into one entry carrying the most frequent genes and DNA. TCRdb's processing, not the authors', yielded these V and J calls. The sample table holds over 600,000 distinct CDR3 sequences, of which around a fifth were seen once. Around 19% of the sample is taken by the ten largest. About this clonotype itself: Its antigen specificity is not known. The record has no base qualities; no much larger clone is one base away.

The full study reports these points: Some motif variants had previously been reported in the synovial fluid and blood of reactive arthritis patients, which suggests shared mechanisms of disease initiation. A CD8+ phenotype was shown by the disease-linked clones, which were found at relatively low frequencies in peripheral blood. Significant enrichment of the disease-linked clones was reported in matched synovial fluid samples from ankylosing spondylitis patients. Blood from ankylosing spondylitis patients appeared to be characterized by a TCR beta motif composed of about eight highly homologous amino acid variants.

The CDR3 holds 15 amino acids from the cysteine to the phenylalanine. The kept DNA is CDR3 alone, 45 bases in frame from the first base. V is cut back by 3 bases and J by 9 bases, with 10 bases in the junction unmatched. Taken from the germline V gene, the CDR1 and CDR2 loops are SGHRS and YFSETQ. Input material: blood, either unsorted or a sorted T cell fraction (not recorded which). This TCR came from a male donor with ankylosing spondylitis. Rearrangement joined TRBV5-1 to TRBJ2-1; TRBD2 matches 9 bases in the middle. The CDR3 sequence is CASSSEPSGKVEQFF. The DNA sequence reads TGCGCCAGCAGCTCGGAGCCTAGCGGGAAGGTTGAGCAGTTCTTC.